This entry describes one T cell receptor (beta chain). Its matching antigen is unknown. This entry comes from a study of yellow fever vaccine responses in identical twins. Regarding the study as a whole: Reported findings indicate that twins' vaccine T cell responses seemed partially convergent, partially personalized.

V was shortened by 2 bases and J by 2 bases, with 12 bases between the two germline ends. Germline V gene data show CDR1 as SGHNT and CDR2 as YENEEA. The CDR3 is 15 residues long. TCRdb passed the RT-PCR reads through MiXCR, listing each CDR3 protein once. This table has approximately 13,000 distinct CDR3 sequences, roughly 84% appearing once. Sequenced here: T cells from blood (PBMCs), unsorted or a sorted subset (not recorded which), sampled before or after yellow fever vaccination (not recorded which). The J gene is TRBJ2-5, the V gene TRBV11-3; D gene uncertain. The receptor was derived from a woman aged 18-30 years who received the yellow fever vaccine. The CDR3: CASSLSSGEQETQYF. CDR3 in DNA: TGTGCCAGCAGCTTATCGTCTGGTGAACAAGAGACCCAGTACTTC.